This TCR beta chain was captured in a study of cytomegalovirus exposure and HLA in healthy donors. Findings and limits, study-wide: Altogether, about 160 TCR beta chains were recorded as cytomegalovirus-associated. As was reported, the classifier diagnosed cytomegalovirus status with high specificity and sensitivity. Immune exposure information available was restricted to CMV serostatus. Near-uniform donor sequencing depth was presumed by presence/absence analyses.

This clone was observed once. Its cognate antigen is unknown. Both 60 Vbeta primers and 13 Jbeta primers went into the PCR. Only in-frame clones appear in the TCRdb table, and some are missing; sequencing was by immunoSEQ multiplex PCR. In the table there are about 190,000 clones, around 67% of which are singletons. Specimen: PBMCs. The source is a woman in her thirties in good health and CMV-seropositive.

The CDR3 protein is CASNGGRKETQYF. The CDR3 DNA reads as TGTGCCAGCAACGGAGGCAGGAAAGAGACCCAGTACTTC. V gene TRBV2 combines with J gene TRBJ2-5; weak D call: TRBD2 (5 bases). Germline lookup yields CDR1 SNHLY and CDR2 FYNNEI. The V gene lost 7 bases and the J gene lost 3 bases, with 12 bases spanning the gap. The CDR3 is 13 residues long. Using reference TRBV2 and TRBJ2-5 for the parts outside the CDR3, the full variable domain is EPEVTQTPSHQVTQMGQEVILRCVPISNHLYFYWYRQILGQKVEFLVSFYNNEISEKSEIFDDQFSVERPDGSNFTLKIRSTKLEDSAMYFCASNGGRKETQYFGPGTRLLVL.